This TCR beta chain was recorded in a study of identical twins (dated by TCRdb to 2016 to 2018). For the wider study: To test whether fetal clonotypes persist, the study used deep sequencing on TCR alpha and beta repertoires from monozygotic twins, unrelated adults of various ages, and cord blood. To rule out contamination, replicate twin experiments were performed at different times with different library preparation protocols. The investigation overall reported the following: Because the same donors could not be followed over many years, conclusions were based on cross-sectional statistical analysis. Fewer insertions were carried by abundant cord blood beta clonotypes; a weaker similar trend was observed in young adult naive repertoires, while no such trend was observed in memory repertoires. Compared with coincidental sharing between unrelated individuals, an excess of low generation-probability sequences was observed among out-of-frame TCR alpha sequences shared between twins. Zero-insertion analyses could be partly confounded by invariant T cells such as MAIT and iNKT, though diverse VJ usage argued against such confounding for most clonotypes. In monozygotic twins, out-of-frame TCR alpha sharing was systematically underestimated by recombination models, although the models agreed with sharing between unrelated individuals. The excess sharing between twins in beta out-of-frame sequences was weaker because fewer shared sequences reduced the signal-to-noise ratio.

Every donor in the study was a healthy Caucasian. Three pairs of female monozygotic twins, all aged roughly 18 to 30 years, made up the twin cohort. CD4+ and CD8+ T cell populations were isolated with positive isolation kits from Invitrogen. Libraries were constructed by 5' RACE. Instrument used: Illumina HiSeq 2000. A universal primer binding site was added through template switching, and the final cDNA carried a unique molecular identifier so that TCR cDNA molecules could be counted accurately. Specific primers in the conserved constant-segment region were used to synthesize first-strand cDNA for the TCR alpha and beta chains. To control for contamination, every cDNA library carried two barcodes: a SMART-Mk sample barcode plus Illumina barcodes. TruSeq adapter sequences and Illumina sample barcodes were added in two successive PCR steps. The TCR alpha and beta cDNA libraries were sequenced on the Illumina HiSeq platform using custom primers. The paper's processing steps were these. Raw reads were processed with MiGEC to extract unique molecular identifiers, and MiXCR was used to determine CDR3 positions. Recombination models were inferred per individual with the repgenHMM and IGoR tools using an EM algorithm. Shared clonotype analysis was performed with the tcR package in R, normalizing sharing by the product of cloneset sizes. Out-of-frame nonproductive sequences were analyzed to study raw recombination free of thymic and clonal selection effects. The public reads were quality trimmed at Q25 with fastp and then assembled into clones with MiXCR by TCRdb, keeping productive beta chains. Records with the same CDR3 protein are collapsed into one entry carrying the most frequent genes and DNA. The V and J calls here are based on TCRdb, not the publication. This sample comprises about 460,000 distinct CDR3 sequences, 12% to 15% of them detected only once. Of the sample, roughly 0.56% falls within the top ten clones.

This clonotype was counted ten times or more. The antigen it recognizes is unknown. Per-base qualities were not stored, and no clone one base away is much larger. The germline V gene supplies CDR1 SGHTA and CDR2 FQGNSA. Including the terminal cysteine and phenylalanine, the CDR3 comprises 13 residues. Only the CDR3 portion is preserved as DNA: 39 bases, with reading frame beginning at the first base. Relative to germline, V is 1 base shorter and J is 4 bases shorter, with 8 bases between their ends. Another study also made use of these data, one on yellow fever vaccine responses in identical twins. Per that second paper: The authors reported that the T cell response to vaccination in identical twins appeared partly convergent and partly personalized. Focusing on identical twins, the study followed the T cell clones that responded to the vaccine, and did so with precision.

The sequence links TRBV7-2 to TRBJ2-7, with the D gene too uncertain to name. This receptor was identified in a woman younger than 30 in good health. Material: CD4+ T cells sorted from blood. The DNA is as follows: TGTGCCAGCAGCTTAGGGGTGGTGTACGAGCAGTACTTC. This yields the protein CASSLGVVYEQYF.